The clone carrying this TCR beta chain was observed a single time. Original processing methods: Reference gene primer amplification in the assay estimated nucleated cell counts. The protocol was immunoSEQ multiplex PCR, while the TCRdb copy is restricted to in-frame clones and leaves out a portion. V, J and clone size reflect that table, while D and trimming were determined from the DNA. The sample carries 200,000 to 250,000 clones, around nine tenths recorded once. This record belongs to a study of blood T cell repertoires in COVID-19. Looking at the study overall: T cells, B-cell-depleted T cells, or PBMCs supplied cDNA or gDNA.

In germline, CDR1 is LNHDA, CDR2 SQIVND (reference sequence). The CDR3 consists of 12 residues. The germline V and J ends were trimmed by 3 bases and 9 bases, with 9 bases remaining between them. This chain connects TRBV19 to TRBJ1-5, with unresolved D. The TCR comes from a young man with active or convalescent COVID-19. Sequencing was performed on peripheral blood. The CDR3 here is CASSIGSTPQHF. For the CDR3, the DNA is TGTGCCAGTAGTATTGGGAGTACGCCCCAGCATTTT. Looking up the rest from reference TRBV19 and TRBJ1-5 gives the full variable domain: DGGITQSPKYLFRKEGQNVTLSCEQNLNHDAMYWYRQDPGQGLRLIYYSQIVNDFQKGDIAEGYSVSREKKESFPLTVTSAQKNPTAFYLCASSIGSTPQHFGDGTRLSIL.